Below, 8 T cell receptor beta chains from the same sample are listed, as sequenced in a study of shared T cell receptors in the human thymus. Sequenced by immunoSEQ multiplex PCR; TCRdb stores in-frame clones only, minus some. The sample has roughly 660,000 clones, around nine tenths seen once. These sequences were also reported in another study, on human thymus T cells.

The sequencing input was thymocytes. These receptors were taken from a boy younger than two with a congenital heart defect.

The V and J genes are TRBV9 and TRBJ2-7, with D possibly TRBD1 on 6 matching bases. Germline V gene lookup returns CDR1 SGDLS and CDR2 YYNGEE. V lost 3 bases to trimming and J lost 6 bases, with 19 bases between them. The CDR3 totals 15 residues. For the CDR3, the DNA is TGTGCCAGCAGCGCGACAGGACTTTCCTCTCGCGAGCAGTACTTC. Residues: CASSATGLSSREQYF.

This CDR3 is CATSRVVLADSYEQYF. The DNA of the CDR3 is TGTGCCACCAGCAGAGTGGTACTAGCGGATTCCTACGAGCAGTACTTC. The chain carries TRBV15 and TRBJ2-7; 8 nucleotides match TRBD2. Trimming removed 1 base from V and 1 base from J; junction bases left unmatched: 6. Germline CDR1 is LNHNV and CDR2 is YYDKDF (reference sequence). CDR3 length: 16 residues.

The chain carries TRBV15 and TRBJ1-5; a possible D gene is TRBD1 (6 bases). The CDR3 has 17 residues. From germline, CDR1 is LNHNV and CDR2 YYDKDF (reference sequence). With 3 bases removed from V and 5 bases from J, the gap between germline ends came to 20 bases. The CDR3 here is CATSRNLRDIWDQPQHF. Written as DNA, the CDR3 is TGTGCCACCAGCAGGAACCTCCGGGACATTTGGGATCAGCCCCAGCATTTT.

The J gene is TRBJ2-4, the V gene TRBV4-2, with 7 nucleotides matching TRBD1. J gave up 7 bases and V 1 base, and 4 bases lay outside the gene matches. The CDR3 spans 14 residues. The germline V gene encodes CDR1 LGHNA and CDR2 YNFKEQ. The CDR3 is CASSQGQGWNIQYF. The DNA of the CDR3 is TGTGCCAGCAGCCAAGGACAGGGTTGGAACATTCAGTACTTC.

The V call is TRBV27, the J call TRBJ2-2; D may be TRBD2 (5 bases). V was cut by 6 bases and J by 7 bases, with 6 bases left in between. This CDR3 region has 11 residues. Per the germline V gene, CDR1 is MNHEY and CDR2 is SMNVEV (reference sequence). As DNA, the CDR3 is TGTGCCAGCAGGAGGGACGGGGAGCTGTTTTTT. Encoded protein: CASRRDGELFF.

CDR3: CASSPSRQGSSGANVLTF. In DNA, the CDR3 is TGTGCCAGCAGCCCCTCGAGACAGGGCAGCTCTGGGGCCAACGTCCTGACTTTC. V and J are TRBV7-9 and TRBJ2-6; TRBD1 matches 7 bases. Germline V gives CDR1 SEHNR, CDR2 FQNEAQ (reference sequence). With V trimmed by 5 bases and J by 0 bases, 10 bases remained unmatched. CDR3 length equals 18 residues.

This clone has a single count. This chain links TRBV10-1 with TRBJ2-3; 7 bases line up with TRBD2. J was trimmed by 5 bases and V by 6 bases; bases with no gene match: 11. The CDR3 consists of 15 residues. CDR1 and CDR2 from the germline V gene are WNHNN and SYGVQD (reference sequence). CDR3 protein: CASSQTSPGGDTQYF. The CDR3, as DNA: TGCGCCAGCAGCCAGACTAGCCCGGGAGGAGATACGCAGTATTTT.

V is TRBV14 and J is TRBJ2-1, with unresolved D. The length of the CDR3 is 12 residues. Between the trimmed V and J ends, which lost 4 bases and 1 base, there was a span of 2 bases. The V gene's germline CDR1 is SGHDN and CDR2 FVKESK. The CDR3 bases are TGTGCCAGCAGCCCATCCTACAATGAGCAGTTCTTC. This translates into CASSPSYNEQFF.